These 5 T cell receptor beta chains were sequenced from one sample in a study of T cell changes during pregnancy in multiple sclerosis. Sequenced by immunoSEQ multiplex PCR; TCRdb stores in-frame clones only, minus some. The sample yields about 53,000 clones, 85% to 95% seen once. The material was CD4+ T cells from peripheral blood mononuclear cells, obtained in the third trimester of pregnancy. All receptors come from a female donor with multiple sclerosis, enrolled in a pregnancy study.

The genes are TRBV5-5 and TRBJ2-7, with D possibly being TRBD2 (6 bases). This CDR3 is 14 amino acids long. V dropped 0 bases and J dropped 4 bases, with 11 bases sitting between them. The germline gives CDR1 SGHKS, CDR2 YYEKEE (reference sequence). The CDR3 coding sequence is TGTGCCAGCAGCTTGGGGTCCGGAGGGTACGAGCAGTACTTC. Protein: CASSLGSGGYEQYF. Full variable domain (missing parts from reference TRBV5-5 and TRBJ2-7): DAGVTQSPTHLIKTRGQQVTLRCSPISGHKSVSWYQQVLGQGPQFIFQYYEKEERGRGNFPDRFSARQFPNYSSELNVNALLLGDSALYLCASSLGSGGYEQYFGPGTRLTVT.

The gene calls are TRBV5-1 and TRBJ1-4, with 8 bases matching TRBD1. The CDR3 runs 14 residues. Trimming removed 3 bases from V and 4 bases from J; junction bases left unmatched: 2. The germline V gene encodes CDR1 SGHRS and CDR2 YFSETQ. Here the CDR3 reads CASSSGQVNEKLFF. DNA of the CDR3: TGCGCCAGCAGCTCGGGACAGGTTAATGAAAAACTGTTTTTT.

The rearrangement links TRBV4-1 to TRBJ2-2; 13 bases agree with TRBD2. Germline lookup yields CDR1 MGHRA and CDR2 YSYEKL. V lost 5 bases, J lost 1 base, and 7 bases stayed unmatched. The CDR3 is 18 amino acids. The CDR3 region has the DNA TGCGCCAGCAGCAATGGACTAGCGGGGGTGATGAACACCGGGGAGCTGTTTTTT. Translation: CASSNGLAGVMNTGELFF.

This sequence joins TRBV5-1 and TRBJ1-4, with TRBD1 identical over 7 bases. V trimming: 2 bases; J trimming: 1 base; junction bases outside the gene matches: 2. The CDR3 is made up of 15 amino acids. Germline assignment: CDR1 SGHRS and CDR2 YFSETQ. This CDR3 reads CASSLGDRTNEKLFF. In DNA form, the CDR3 reads TGCGCCAGCAGCTTAGGGGACAGAACTAATGAAAAACTGTTTTTT.

The chain employs TRBV19 and TRBJ2-4; 11 bases map to TRBD2. The germline V gene has CDR1 LNHDA and CDR2 SQIVND (reference sequence). This CDR3 region has 17 residues. The V segment lost 1 base and the J segment 6 bases; nucleotides outside the gene matches: 8. CDR3 loop: CASSIGRSGGGRNIQYF. The CDR3 DNA follows: TGTGCCAGTAGTATAGGTCGTAGCGGGGGGGGGAGAAACATTCAGTACTTC.